This T cell receptor beta chain comes out of a study of T cell repertoires in cytomegalovirus infection. Looking at the study overall: CMV epitopes used comprised recently identified HLA-C-restricted ones and well-studied HLA-B-restricted ones. Matching HLA type and CMV infection were both indicated by public TCR beta signatures. Overall study findings and caveats: Across the ex vivo response, the dominant clonotypes were HLA-C-restricted CMV-specific TCR beta clonotypes.

One entry per CDR3 protein results from TCRdb running MiXCR on the reads. This sample has approximately 770,000 distinct CDR3 sequences, with about 28% found just once. This clonotype has a handful of counts. Its antigen is unknown. From germline, CDR1 is SGHRS and CDR2 YFSETQ. This CDR3 comprises 15 residues. The V gene end was trimmed by 2 bases and the J gene end by 2 bases; junction bases not matched to a gene: 5. The V call is TRBV5-1, the J call TRBJ1-2; 8 bases are a match to TRBD1. Sequenced here: cultured CD8+ T cells from PBMCs, sampled from culture after CMV antigen stimulation. This TCR derives from a human donor in good health (CMV status not recorded). Some clones in this sample may be carry-over from other donors' samples. The CDR3 here is CASSFRQGRNYGYTF. Here the CDR3 DNA reads TGCGCCAGCAGCTTTCGACAGGGGCGAAACTATGGCTACACCTTC.